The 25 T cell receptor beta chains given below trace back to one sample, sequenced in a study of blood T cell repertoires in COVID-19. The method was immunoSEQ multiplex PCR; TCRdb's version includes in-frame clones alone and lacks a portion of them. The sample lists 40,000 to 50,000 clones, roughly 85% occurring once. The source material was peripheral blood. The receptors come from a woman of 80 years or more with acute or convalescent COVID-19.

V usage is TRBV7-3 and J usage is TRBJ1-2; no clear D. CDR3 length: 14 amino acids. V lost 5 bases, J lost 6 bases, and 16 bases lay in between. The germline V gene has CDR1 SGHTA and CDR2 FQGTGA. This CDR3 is CASSPAGRGNGYTF. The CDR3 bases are TGTGCCAGCAGCCCGGCCGGCCGGGGTAATGGCTACACCTTC.

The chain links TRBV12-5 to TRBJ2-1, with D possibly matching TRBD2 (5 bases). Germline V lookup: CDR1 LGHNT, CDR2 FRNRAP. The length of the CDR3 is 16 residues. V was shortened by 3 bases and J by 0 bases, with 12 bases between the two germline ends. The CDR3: CASGFLTGSSYNEQFF. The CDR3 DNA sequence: TGTGCTAGTGGTTTTTTGACTGGGAGCTCCTACAATGAGCAGTTCTTC.

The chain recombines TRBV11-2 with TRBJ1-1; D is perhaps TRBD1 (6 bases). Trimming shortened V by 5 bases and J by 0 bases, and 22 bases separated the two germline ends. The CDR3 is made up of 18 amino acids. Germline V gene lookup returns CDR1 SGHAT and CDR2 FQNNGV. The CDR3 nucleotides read TGTGCCAGCAGCCGTGTTCCCAGGGGCAGGGTTATGAACACTGAAGCTTTCTTT. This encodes CASSRVPRGRVMNTEAFF.

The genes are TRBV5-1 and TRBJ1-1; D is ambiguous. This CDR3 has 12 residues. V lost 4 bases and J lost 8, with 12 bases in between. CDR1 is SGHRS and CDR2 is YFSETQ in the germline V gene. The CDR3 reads CASSLGGEEAFF. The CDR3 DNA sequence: TGCGCCAGCAGCCTTGGCGGGGAGGAAGCTTTCTTT.

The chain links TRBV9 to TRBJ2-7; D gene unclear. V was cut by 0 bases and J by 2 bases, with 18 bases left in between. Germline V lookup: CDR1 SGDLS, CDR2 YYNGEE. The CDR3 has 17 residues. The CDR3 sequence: CASSVATEAKWPYEQYF. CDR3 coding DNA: TGTGCCAGCAGCGTAGCTACTGAGGCGAAGTGGCCCTACGAGCAGTACTTC.

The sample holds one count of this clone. This chain's CDR3 is CASSFVGRVYNEQFF. CDR3 DNA: TGTGCCAGCAGCTTCGTTGGGAGGGTTTACAATGAGCAGTTCTTC. The chain joins TRBV7-9 to TRBJ2-1; 7 bases map to TRBD2. V lost 3 bases to trimming and J lost 4 bases; unmatched junction nucleotides: 6. CDR3 size: 15 residues. Germline CDR1 reads SEHNR; CDR2 reads FQNEAQ (reference sequence).

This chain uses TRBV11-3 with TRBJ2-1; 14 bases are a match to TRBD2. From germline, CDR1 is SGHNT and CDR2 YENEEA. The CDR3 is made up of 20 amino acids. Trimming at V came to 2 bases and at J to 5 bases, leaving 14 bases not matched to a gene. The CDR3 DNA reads TGTGCCAGCAGCTTATCTCGGACTAGCGGGGGGCCACGTCGCCACAATGAGCAGTTCTTC. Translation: CASSLSRTSGGPRRHNEQFF.

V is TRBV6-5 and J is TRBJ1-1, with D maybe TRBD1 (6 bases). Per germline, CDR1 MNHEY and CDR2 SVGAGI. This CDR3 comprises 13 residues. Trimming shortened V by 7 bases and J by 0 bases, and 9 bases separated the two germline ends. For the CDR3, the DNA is TGTGCCAGCACCCGGACAGTGAACACTGAAGCTTTCTTT. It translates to CASTRTVNTEAFF.

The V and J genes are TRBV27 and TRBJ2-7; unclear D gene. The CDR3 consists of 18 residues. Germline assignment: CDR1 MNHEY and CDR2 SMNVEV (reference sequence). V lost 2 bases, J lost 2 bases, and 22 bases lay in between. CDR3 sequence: CASSLNPPVVPGPYEQYF. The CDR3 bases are TGTGCCAGCAGTTTAAACCCCCCCGTCGTTCCCGGTCCCTACGAGCAGTACTTC.

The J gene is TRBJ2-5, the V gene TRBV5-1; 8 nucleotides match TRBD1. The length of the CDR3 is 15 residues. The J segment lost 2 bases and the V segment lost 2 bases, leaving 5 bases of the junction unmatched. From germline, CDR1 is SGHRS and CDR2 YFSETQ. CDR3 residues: CASSLNTGGQETQYF. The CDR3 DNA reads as TGCGCCAGCAGCTTAAATACAGGGGGGCAAGAGACCCAGTACTTC.

The CDR3 sequence: CASSQDRTGTGSGNTIYF. The CDR3 region has the DNA TGTGCCAGCAGCCAAGATAGGACAGGGACTGGCTCTGGAAACACCATATATTTT. This sequence joins TRBV3-1 (or the pseudogene TRBV3-2) and TRBJ1-3; 8 bases line up with TRBD1. Germline V gives CDR1 LGHDT, CDR2 YNNKEL (reference sequence). The V segment lost 0 bases and the J segment 0 bases; nucleotides outside the gene matches: 7. The CDR3 length is 18 residues.

The CDR3 DNA sequence: TGTGCCAGCAGCCATGCTAACCCTCAGGGAACCTATGGCTACACCTTC. Translating it yields CASSHANPQGTYGYTF. The V and J genes are TRBV7-8 and TRBJ1-2; possible D gene TRBD1, 5 bases. Germline V lookup: CDR1 SGHVS, CDR2 FQNEAQ. The CDR3 spans 16 residues. V was clipped by 5 bases and J by 4 bases, with 20 bases between them.

The CDR3 loop reads CASSPTLTGAGANVLTF. The CDR3 DNA is TGTGCCAGCAGCCCAACCCTTACAGGTGCAGGGGCCAACGTCCTGACTTTC. The chain has TRBV5-5 and TRBJ2-6; the D gene is possibly TRBD1 (5 bases). Germline V gives CDR1 SGHKS, CDR2 YYEKEE (reference sequence). Trimming removed 4 bases from V and 4 bases from J, with 18 bases in between. The CDR3 has 17 amino acids. Drawing the rest from reference TRBV5-5 and TRBJ2-6, the complete variable domain is DAGVTQSPTHLIKTRGQQVTLRCSPISGHKSVSWYQQVLGQGPQFIFQYYEKEERGRGNFPDRFSARQFPNYSSELNVNALLLGDSALYLCASSPTLTGAGANVLTFGAGSRLTVL.

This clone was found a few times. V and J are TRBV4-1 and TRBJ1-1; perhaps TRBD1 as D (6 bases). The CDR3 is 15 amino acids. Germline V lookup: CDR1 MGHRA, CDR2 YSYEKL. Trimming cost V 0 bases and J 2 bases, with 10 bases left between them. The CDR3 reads CASSQESRGNTEAFF. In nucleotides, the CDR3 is TGCGCCAGCAGCCAAGAAAGCAGGGGCAACACTGAAGCTTTCTTT.

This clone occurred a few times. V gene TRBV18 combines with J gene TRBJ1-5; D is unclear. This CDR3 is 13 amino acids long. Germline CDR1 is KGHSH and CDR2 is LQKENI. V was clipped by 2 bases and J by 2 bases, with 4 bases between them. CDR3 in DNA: TGTGCCAGCTCACCAGAGGGCAATCAGCCCCAGCATTTT. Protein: CASSPEGNQPQHF.

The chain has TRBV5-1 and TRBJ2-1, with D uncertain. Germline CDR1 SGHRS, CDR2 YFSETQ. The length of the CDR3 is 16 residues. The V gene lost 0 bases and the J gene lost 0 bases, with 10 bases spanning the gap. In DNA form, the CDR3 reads TGCGCCAGCAGCTTGGAAGGTAGGAGCTCCTACAATGAGCAGTTCTTC. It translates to CASSLEGRSSYNEQFF.

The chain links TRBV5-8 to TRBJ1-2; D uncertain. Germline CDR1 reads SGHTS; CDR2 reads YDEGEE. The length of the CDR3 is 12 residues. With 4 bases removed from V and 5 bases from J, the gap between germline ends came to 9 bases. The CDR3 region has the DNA TGTGCCAGCAGCGCGGCGAAATATGGCTACACCTTC. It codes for CASSAAKYGYTF.

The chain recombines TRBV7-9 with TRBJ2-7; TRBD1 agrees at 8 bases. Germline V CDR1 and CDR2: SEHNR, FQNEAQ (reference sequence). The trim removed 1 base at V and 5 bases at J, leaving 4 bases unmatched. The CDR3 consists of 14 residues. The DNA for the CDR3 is TGTGCCAGCAGCTTAGGCAGGGGGCAGGACGAGCAGTACTTC. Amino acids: CASSLGRGQDEQYF. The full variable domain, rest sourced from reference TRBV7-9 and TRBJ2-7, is DTGVSQNPRHKITKRGQNVTFRCDPISEHNRLYWYRQTLGQGPEFLTYFQNEAQLEKSRLLSDRFSAERPKGSFSTLEIQRTEQGDSAMYLCASSLGRGQDEQYFGPGTRLTVT.

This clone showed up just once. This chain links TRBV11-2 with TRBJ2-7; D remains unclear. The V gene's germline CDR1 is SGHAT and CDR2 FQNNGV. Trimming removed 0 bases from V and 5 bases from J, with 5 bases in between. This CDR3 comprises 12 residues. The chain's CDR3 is CASSLDTNEQYF. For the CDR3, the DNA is TGTGCCAGCAGCTTAGATACTAACGAGCAGTACTTC.

CDR3 in amino acids: CASSVGGQGMGNEQFF. CDR3 DNA: TGTGCCAGCAGCGTAGGAGGACAGGGGATGGGAAATGAGCAGTTCTTC. The rearrangement joins TRBV9 to TRBJ2-1, with TRBD1 matching 9 bases. This CDR3 spans 16 amino acids. CDR1 SGDLS and CDR2 YYNGEE come from the germline V gene. The J segment lost 7 bases and the V segment lost 0 bases, leaving 8 bases of the junction unmatched.

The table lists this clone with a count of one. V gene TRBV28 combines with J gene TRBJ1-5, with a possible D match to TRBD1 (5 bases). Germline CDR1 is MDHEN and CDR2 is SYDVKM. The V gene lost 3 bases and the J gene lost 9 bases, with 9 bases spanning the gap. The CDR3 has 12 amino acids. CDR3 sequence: CASSLGPGPQHF. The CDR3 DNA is TGTGCCAGCAGTTTGGGGCCGGGGCCCCAGCATTTT.

In DNA, the CDR3 is TGTGCCAGCAGCCAAACCAGGGCTAACTATGGCTACACCTTC. Its protein product is CASSQTRANYGYTF. V is TRBV3-1 (or the pseudogene TRBV3-2) and J is TRBJ1-2, with D possibly TRBD1 on 5 matching bases. Trimming took off 2 bases at V and 0 bases at J, with 7 bases between the two ends. Germline loops: CDR1 LGHDT, CDR2 YNNKEL (reference sequence). This CDR3 has 14 residues.

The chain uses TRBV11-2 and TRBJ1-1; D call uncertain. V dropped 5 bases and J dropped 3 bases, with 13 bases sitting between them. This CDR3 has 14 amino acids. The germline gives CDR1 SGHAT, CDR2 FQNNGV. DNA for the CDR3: TGTGCCAGCAGCCCTGGCGGGGTATACACTGAAGCTTTCTTT. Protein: CASSPGGVYTEAFF.

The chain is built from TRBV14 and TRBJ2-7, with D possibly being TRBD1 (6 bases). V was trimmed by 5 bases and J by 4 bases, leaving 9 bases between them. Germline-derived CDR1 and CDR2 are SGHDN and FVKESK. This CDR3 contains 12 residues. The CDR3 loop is CASSNTGYEQYF. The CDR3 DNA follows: TGTGCCAGCAGCAACACAGGGTACGAGCAGTACTTC.

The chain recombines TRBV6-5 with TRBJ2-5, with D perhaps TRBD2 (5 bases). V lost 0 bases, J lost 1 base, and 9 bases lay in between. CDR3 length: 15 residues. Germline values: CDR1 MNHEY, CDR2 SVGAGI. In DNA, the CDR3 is TGTGCCAGCAGTTACTCCGGAAGCGGCCAAGAGACCCAGTACTTC. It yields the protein CASSYSGSGQETQYF.